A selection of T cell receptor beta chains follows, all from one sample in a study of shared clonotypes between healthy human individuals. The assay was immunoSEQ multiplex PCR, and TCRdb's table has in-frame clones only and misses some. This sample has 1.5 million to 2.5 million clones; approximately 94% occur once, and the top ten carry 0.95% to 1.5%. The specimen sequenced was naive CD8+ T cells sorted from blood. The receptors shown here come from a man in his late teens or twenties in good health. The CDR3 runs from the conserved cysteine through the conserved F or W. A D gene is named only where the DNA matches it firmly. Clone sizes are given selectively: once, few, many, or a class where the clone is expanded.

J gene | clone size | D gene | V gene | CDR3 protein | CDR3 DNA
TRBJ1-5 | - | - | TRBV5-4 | CASSFYGGNQPQHF | TGTGCCAGCAGCTTCTATGGAGGAAATCAGCCCCAGCATTTT
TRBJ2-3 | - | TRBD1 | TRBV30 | CAWGSTGSTDTQYF | TGTGCCTGGGGTTCGACAGGGAGCACAGATACGCAGTATTTT
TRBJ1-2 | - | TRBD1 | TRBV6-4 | CASSPDRGNYGYTF | TGTGCCAGCAGTCCGGACAGGGGGAACTATGGCTACACCTTC
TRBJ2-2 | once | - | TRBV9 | CASSVSDTGELFF | TGTGCCAGCAGCGTATCCGACACCGGGGAGCTGTTTTTT
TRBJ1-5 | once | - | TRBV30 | CAWKAGLGQPQHF | TGTGCCTGGAAGGCAGGGCTGGGGCAGCCCCAGCATTTT
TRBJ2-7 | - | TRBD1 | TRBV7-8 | CASSADRVRGSYEQYF | TGTGCCAGCAGCGCGGACAGGGTGCGCGGATCCTACGAGCAGTACTTC
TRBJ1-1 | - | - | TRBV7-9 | CASSEENSDNTEAFF | TGTGCCAGCAGCGAGGAGAATTCAGACAACACTGAAGCTTTCTTT
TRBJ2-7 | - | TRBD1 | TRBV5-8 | CASSLRTGPHEQYF | TGTGCCAGCAGCTTGAGGACAGGTCCTCACGAGCAGTACTTC
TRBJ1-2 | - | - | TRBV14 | CASSRDHSRNYGYTF | TGTGCCAGTTCGAGGGACCATAGCCGAAACTATGGCTACACCTTC
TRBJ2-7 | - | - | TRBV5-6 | CASSPGLFYEQYF | TGTGCCAGCAGCCCGGGCCTCTTCTACGAGCAGTACTTC
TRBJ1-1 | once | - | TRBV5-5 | CASSLSRGTEAFF | TGTGCCAGCAGCTTGTCGCGGGGGACTGAAGCTTTCTTT
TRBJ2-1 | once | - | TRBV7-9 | CASSLYDSYNEQFF | TGTGCCAGCAGCTTATATGACTCCTACAATGAGCAGTTCTTC
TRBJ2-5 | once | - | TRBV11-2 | CASVNTGFGQETQYF | TGTGCCAGCGTTAACACAGGGTTTGGGCAAGAGACCCAGTACTTC
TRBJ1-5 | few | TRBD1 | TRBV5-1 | CASSLAGGNQPQHF | TGCGCCAGCAGCTTGGCAGGGGGGAATCAGCCCCAGCATTTT
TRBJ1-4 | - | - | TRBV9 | CASSVEGAGDEKLFF | TGTGCCAGCAGCGTAGAAGGGGCCGGGGATGAAAAACTGTTTTTT
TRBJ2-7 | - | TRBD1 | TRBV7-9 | CASSLGQGALYEQYF | TGTGCCAGCAGCTTGGGACAGGGGGCGCTCTACGAGCAGTACTTC
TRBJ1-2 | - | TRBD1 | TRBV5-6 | CASSPGGQIHGYTF | TGTGCCAGCAGCCCTGGGGGACAGATCCATGGCTACACCTTC
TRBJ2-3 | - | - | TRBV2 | CASSEWGYTDTQYF | TGTGCCAGCAGTGAATGGGGATACACAGATACGCAGTATTTT
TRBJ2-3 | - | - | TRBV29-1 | CSVERGEQGDPKGTDTQYF | TGCAGCGTTGAACGGGGGGAGCAGGGGGACCCAAAGGGGACAGATACGCAGTATTTT
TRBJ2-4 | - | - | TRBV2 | CASSAPPIQAKNIQYF | TGTGCCAGCAGTGCCCCTCCGATACAAGCCAAAAACATTCAGTACTTC
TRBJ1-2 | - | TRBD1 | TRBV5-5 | CASSSDRGRDGYTF | TGTGCCAGCAGCTCGGACAGGGGGCGCGATGGCTACACCTTC
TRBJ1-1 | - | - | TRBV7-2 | CASSLAGHAEAFF | TGTGCCAGCAGCTTAGCGGGGCATGCTGAAGCTTTCTTT
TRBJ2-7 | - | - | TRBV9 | CASSPTGSSSYEQYF | TGTGCCAGCTCCCCGACGGGGTCGAGCTCCTACGAGCAGTACTTC
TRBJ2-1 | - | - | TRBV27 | CASSLWRSSYNEQFF | TGTGCCAGCAGTTTGTGGAGAAGCTCCTACAATGAGCAGTTCTTC
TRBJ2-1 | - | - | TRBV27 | CASSSGNEQFF | TGTGCCAGCAGTTCTGGCAATGAGCAGTTCTTC
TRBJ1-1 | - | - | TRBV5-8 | CASSLGRGTNTEAFF | TGTGCCAGCAGCCTGGGACGGGGCACCAACACTGAAGCTTTCTTT
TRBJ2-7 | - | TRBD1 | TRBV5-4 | CASSPDRHHEQYF | TGTGCCAGCAGCCCGGACAGGCACCACGAGCAGTACTTC
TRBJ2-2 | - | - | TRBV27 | CASSLQGFGNTGELFF | TGTGCCAGCAGTTTACAGGGGTTCGGTAACACCGGGGAGCTGTTTTTT
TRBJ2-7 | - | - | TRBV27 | CATGPGLHEQYF | TGTGCCACCGGCCCAGGCCTCCACGAGCAGTACTTC
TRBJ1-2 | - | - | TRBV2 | CASSEAGGYYGYTF | TGTGCCAGCAGTGAAGCGGGGGGTTACTATGGCTACACCTTC
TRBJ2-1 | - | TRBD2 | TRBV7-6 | CASTGGADNEQFF | TGTGCCAGCACGGGGGGGGCAGACAATGAGCAGTTCTTC
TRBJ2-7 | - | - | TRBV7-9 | CASSLLPYEQYF | TGTGCCAGCAGCCTCCTCCCCTACGAGCAGTACTTC
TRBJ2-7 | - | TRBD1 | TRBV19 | CASSTGTGGSYEQYF | TGTGCCAGTAGTACTGGGACAGGGGGGTCCTACGAGCAGTACTTC
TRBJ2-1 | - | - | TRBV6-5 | CASRDLSSSYNEQFF | TGTGCCAGCAGGGACTTGTCCAGCTCCTACAATGAGCAGTTCTTC
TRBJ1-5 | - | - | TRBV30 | CAWSVGQPQHF | TGTGCCTGGAGTGTGGGTCAGCCCCAGCATTTT
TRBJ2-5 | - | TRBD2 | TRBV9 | CASSQAGGEETQYF | TGTGCCAGCAGCCAGGCGGGAGGGGAAGAGACCCAGTACTTC
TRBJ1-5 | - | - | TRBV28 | CASSSQGQGNQPQHF | TGTGCCAGCAGTTCTCAGGGGCAGGGCAATCAGCCCCAGCATTTT
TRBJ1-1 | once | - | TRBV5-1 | CASSFHQGVGNTEAFF | TGCGCCAGCAGCTTTCACCAGGGCGTAGGGAACACTGAAGCTTTCTTT
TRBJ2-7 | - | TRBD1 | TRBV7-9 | CASSSGQEAYEQYF | TGTGCCAGCAGCTCCGGACAGGAAGCCTACGAGCAGTACTTC
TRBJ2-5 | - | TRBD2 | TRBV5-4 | CASSFFGGGLETQYF | TGTGCCAGCAGTTTTTTCGGGGGGGGCTTGGAGACCCAGTACTTC
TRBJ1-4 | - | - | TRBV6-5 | CASSYNGPGGLFF | TGTGCCAGCAGTTACAACGGACCCGGCGGGCTGTTTTTT
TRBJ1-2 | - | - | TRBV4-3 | CASSQDHENYGYTF | TGCGCCAGCAGCCAAGATCACGAAAACTATGGCTACACCTTC
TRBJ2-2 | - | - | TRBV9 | CASSVARQEPSRTGELFF | TGTGCCAGCAGCGTAGCTCGACAGGAACCCTCGAGGACCGGGGAGCTGTTTTTT
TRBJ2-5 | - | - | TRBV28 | CASSSRPIQETQYF | TGTGCCAGCAGTTCCCGGCCTATTCAAGAGACCCAGTACTTC
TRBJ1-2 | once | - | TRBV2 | CASSRNTANYGYTF | TGTGCCAGCTCGCGGAATACCGCTAACTATGGCTACACCTTC
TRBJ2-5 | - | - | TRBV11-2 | CASSLGTYQETQYF | TGTGCCAGCAGCTTAGGGACCTATCAAGAGACCCAGTACTTC
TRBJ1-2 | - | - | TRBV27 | CASSSGGYGYTF | TGTGCCAGCAGTTCCGGGGGATATGGCTACACCTTC
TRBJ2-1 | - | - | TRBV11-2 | CASSLVSSAYNEQFF | TGTGCCAGCAGCTTAGTCTCTAGCGCCTACAATGAGCAGTTCTTC